This passage covers 14 T cell receptor beta chains from one sample sequenced in a study of beta chain features in type 1 diabetes. Since all of the isolated RNA was reverse transcribed, expressed TCRB transcripts were what got sequenced. Using immunoSEQ multiplex PCR, the repertoire was profiled, and TCRdb retains in-frame clones only, with some absent. Of around 300,000 clones listed, less than 15% were seen once; the top ten hold over 5.5%. Source material: central memory CD4+ T cells from blood. Receptors originate from a man aged 25 to 40 in good health.

The CDR3 DNA is TGTGCCAGTAGTAAGAACCCCACGGGGGCTAGCTACAATGAGCAGTTCTTC. It is translated as CASSKNPTGASYNEQFF. The chain joins TRBV19 to TRBJ2-1; the D call may be TRBD1 or TRBD2 (6 bases each). This CDR3 is 17 amino acids long. Germline-derived CDR1 and CDR2 are LNHDA and SQIVND (reference sequence). Deletions cut 4 bases from V and 3 bases from J, with 19 bases between.

This clone was detected many times. The genes are TRBV6-5 and TRBJ2-7, with TRBD2 matching over 9 bases. V dropped 0 bases and J dropped 2; count of bases not matched to a gene: 2. The CDR3 is 15 amino acids. CDR1 and CDR2 from the germline V gene are MNHEY and SVGAGI. CDR3 sequence reads: CASSYSQRGAYEQYV. In DNA, the CDR3 is TGTGCCAGCAGTTACTCCCAGCGGGGGGCCTACGAGCAGTACGTC.

This clone was seen only a few times. The rearrangement uses TRBV7-2 and TRBJ2-3; 10 bases line up with TRBD1. The germline gives CDR1 SGHTA, CDR2 FQGNSA. V lost 6 bases to trimming and J lost 5 bases; unmatched junction nucleotides: 5. The CDR3 loop spans 14 amino acids. For the CDR3, the DNA is TGTGCCAGCAGGCCGACAGGGGGCCAAGATACGCAGTATTTT. Protein: CASRPTGGQDTQYF. Drawing the rest from reference TRBV7-2 and TRBJ2-3, the complete variable domain is GAGVSQSPSNKVTEKGKDVELRCDPISGHTALYWYRQSLGQGLEFLIYFQGNSAPDKSGLPSDRFSAERTGGSVSTLTIQRTQQEDSAVYLCASRPTGGQDTQYFGPGTRLTVL.

This chain's CDR3 is CASSNRDRGLSYEQYF. The CDR3 DNA reads TGCGCCAGCAGCAATAGAGACAGGGGGCTCTCCTACGAGCAGTACTTC. The V and J genes are TRBV5-1 and TRBJ2-7; TRBD1 matches at 10 bases. Germline V gives CDR1 SGHRS, CDR2 YFSETQ. The CDR3 loop spans 16 amino acids. J lost 0 bases, V lost 4 bases, and 7 bases had no gene match.

This rearrangement joins TRBV7-9 to TRBJ2-3, with TRBD2 matching over 8 bases. CDR3 size: 11 residues. The germline CDR1 and CDR2 sequences are SEHNR and FQNEAQ (reference sequence). J was trimmed by 11 bases and V by 7 bases; bases with no gene match: 5. For the CDR3, the DNA is TGTGCCAGCACGGAGCGGGGGCAGCAGTATTTT. Encoded protein: CASTERGQQYF.

This clone occurred a few times. The chain uses TRBV7-9 and TRBJ2-1, with D possibly being TRBD2 (5 bases). The V gene's germline CDR1 is SEHNR and CDR2 FQNEAQ (reference sequence). V dropped 4 bases and J dropped 5 bases, with 9 bases sitting between them. The CDR3 has 13 amino acids. CDR3 sequence: CASSYLGDNEQFF. CDR3 sequence (DNA): TGTGCCAGCAGCTACCTCGGGGACAATGAGCAGTTCTTC.

V and J are TRBV7-2 and TRBJ2-1; D may be TRBD2 (6 bases). The V and J ends lost 1 base and 0 bases respectively, with 7 bases between them. Germline CDR1 is SGHTA and CDR2 is FQGNSA. This CDR3 is built from 15 residues. The CDR3 protein is CASSLGLDSYNEQFF. The CDR3 bases are TGTGCCAGCAGCTTAGGACTAGACTCCTACAATGAGCAGTTCTTC.

The sample holds a few counts of this clone. V usage is TRBV28 and J usage is TRBJ1-5; no clear D gene. The CDR3 contains 14 residues. Per the germline V gene, CDR1 is MDHEN and CDR2 is SYDVKM. The V and J ends lost 7 bases and 11 bases respectively, with 21 bases between them. In DNA, the CDR3 is TGTGCCAGCACCGAAACCGCAGGTGGCGAGGCCCAGCATTTT. Translation gives CASTETAGGEAQHF.

This clone occurred a few times. The chain recombines TRBV4-1 with TRBJ2-7, with TRBD1 matching over 8 bases. In germline, CDR1 is MGHRA, CDR2 YSYEKL. Germline trimming cut 5 bases from V and 2 bases from J; bases unmatched to any gene: 8. This CDR3 is built from 15 residues. In DNA form, the CDR3 reads TGCGCCAGCAGCTCACCGGGGACAGGTACCTACGAGCAGTACTTC. It codes for CASSSPGTGTYEQYF.

This clone was picked up a small number of times. The chain employs TRBV28 and TRBJ2-7, with D perhaps being TRBD1 or TRBD2 (5 bases each). CDR1 is MDHEN, CDR2 SYDVKM, per germline. The CDR3 contains 12 residues. V gave up 10 bases and J gave up 3 bases, with 13 bases separating them. The CDR3 DNA follows: TGTGCCACCACCGGGGCCTTCTACGAGCAGTACGTC. Translated, it gives CATTGAFYEQYV.

This clone appeared a few times. This sequence joins TRBV7-3 and TRBJ2-1; TRBD2 might be the D (5 bases). The CDR3 runs 15 residues. The V end was cut by 5 bases, the J end by 1 base, with 12 bases between. The V gene's germline CDR1 is SGHTA and CDR2 FQGTGA. In DNA, the CDR3 is TGTGCCAGCAGCCCTAACACGGGATCCTACAATGAGCAGTTCTTC. Translation gives CASSPNTGSYNEQFF.

This clone was seen only a few times. The V and J genes are TRBV4-3 and TRBJ2-5, with a possible D match to TRBD1 (6 bases). The end of the DNA fits TRBJ2-7 better, so the J call may be wrong. The length of the CDR3 is 13 residues. Germline V gives CDR1 LGHNA, CDR2 YSLEER. CDR3 amino acids: CASSQQQGSEQYF. In nucleotides, the CDR3 is TGCGCCAGCAGCCAGCAACAGGGATCCGAGCAGTACTTC.

This clone occurred many times. This chain links TRBV7-9 with TRBJ2-6; D is unclear. The germline gives CDR1 SEHNR, CDR2 FQNEAQ (reference sequence). Trimming removed 6 bases from V and 2 bases from J, with 11 bases in between. CDR3 length: 15 amino acids. DNA for the CDR3: TGTGCCAGCAGGCGTGAGCTAGCTGGGGCCAACGTCCTGACTTTC. It codes for CASRRELAGANVLTF.

This clone was counted a few times. The V gene is TRBV4-2, the J gene TRBJ2-1, with D perhaps being TRBD1 or TRBD2 (7 bases each). The CDR3 consists of 15 residues. Germline-derived CDR1 and CDR2 are LGHNA and YNFKEQ. The V end lost 4 bases, the J end lost 10 bases, and 20 bases lay between the germline ends. The DNA for the CDR3 is TGTGCCAGCAGCCCCCAGGGGGGGAGGCCCCGGGAGCAGTTCTTC. This sequence encodes CASSPQGGRPREQFF.